This record looks at one T cell receptor (beta chain) sequence and its context. It was with 60 Vbeta and 13 Jbeta primers that the PCR ran. Data came from immunoSEQ multiplex PCR; TCRdb stores just in-frame clones and leaves some out. The sample includes 180,000 or so clones, roughly 87% of them seen just once. These data come from a study of cytomegalovirus exposure and HLA in healthy donors. Germline V CDR1 and CDR2: LNHNV, YYDKDF (reference sequence). V dropped 0 bases and J dropped 2 bases, with 8 bases sitting between them. The CDR3 has 16 amino acids. The chain joins TRBV15 to TRBJ2-6, with a tentative D call TRBD1 (5 bases). The sequencing sample was made of PBMCs. This receptor was identified in a middle-aged man in good health and CMV-seronegative. The CDR3 here is CATSRDSRAGANVLTF. CDR3 nucleotides: TGTGCCACCAGCAGAGATTCCAGGGCTGGGGCCAACGTCCTGACTTTC.